The 32 T cell receptor beta chains listed next were all sequenced from one sample in a study of T cell repertoires in cytomegalovirus infection. TCRdb reanalysed the reads using MiXCR and keeps one entry per CDR3 protein. The sample holds 150,000 to 200,000 distinct CDR3 sequences, about 15% seen once. The sequenced sample was PBMCs. The receptors were sampled from a human donor in good health (CMV status not recorded). Some clones in this sample may be carry-over from other donors' samples.

Ten or more counts support this clonotype. This sequence joins TRBV28 and TRBJ2-5, with 7 bases aligning to TRBD1. J was trimmed by 7 bases and V by 10 bases; bases with no gene match: 9. Germline V lookup: CDR1 MDHEN, CDR2 SYDVKM. CDR3 length: 12 amino acids. Written as DNA, the CDR3 is TGTGCCATATTAGGGACAGACGGGACCCAGTACTTC. The encoded protein is CAILGTDGTQYF.

This clonotype has ten or more counts. The V gene is TRBV7-2, the J gene TRBJ2-1, with a possible D match to TRBD1 (5 bases). The CDR3 is 14 amino acids. CDR1 SGHTA and CDR2 FQGNSA come from the germline V gene. The germline V and J ends were trimmed by 2 bases and 4 bases, with 9 bases remaining between them. This CDR3 reads CASSLRRGYNEQFF. DNA for the CDR3: TGTGCCAGCAGCTTAAGAAGGGGTTACAATGAGCAGTTCTTC. Using reference TRBV7-2 and TRBJ2-1 for the parts outside the CDR3, the full variable domain is GAGVSQSPSNKVTEKGKDVELRCDPISGHTALYWYRQSLGQGLEFLIYFQGNSAPDKSGLPSDRFSAERTGGSVSTLTIQRTQQEDSAVYLCASSLRRGYNEQFFGPGTRLTVL.

The chain has TRBV10-1 and TRBJ2-4; 8 nucleotides match TRBD1. J lost 1 base, V lost 5 bases, and 1 base had no gene match. Germline V CDR1 and CDR2: WNHNN, SYGVQD (reference sequence). The CDR3 is made up of 14 amino acids. The CDR3 spells CASSQGAAKNIQYF. The CDR3 DNA reads as TGCGCCAGCAGTCAGGGGGCCGCCAAAAACATTCAGTACTTC.

Here the CDR3 reads CASSQARVGLGEAFF. CDR3 DNA sequence: TGCGCCAGCAGCCAGGCAAGAGTGGGGCTTGGTGAAGCTTTCTTT. The rearrangement joins TRBV4-1 to TRBJ1-1, with a tentative D call TRBD1 (5 bases). CDR1 is MGHRA and CDR2 is YSYEKL in the germline V gene. This CDR3 is 15 amino acids long. V gave up 3 bases and J gave up 7 bases, with 18 bases separating them.

This clonotype has only a few counts. J is TRBJ1-5 and V is TRBV20-1; D is uncertain. CDR1 and CDR2 from the germline V gene are DFQATT and SNEGSKA (reference sequence). The ends were cut back, 4 bases at V and 2 bases at J, with 18 bases in the middle. This CDR3 has 16 residues. The CDR3 nucleotides read TGCAGTGCTAAGGTCCCCGGGGAACGCGGCAATCAGCCCCAGCATTTT. Translated, it gives CSAKVPGERGNQPQHF.

The table lists this clonotype with a few counts. This chain joins TRBV29-1 and TRBJ1-1; D unclear. The CDR3 is made up of 13 amino acids. Trimming took 1 base from V and 1 from J, leaving 7 bases between them. In germline, CDR1 is SQVTM, CDR2 ANQGSEA. The CDR3: CSVEGASNTEAFF. The CDR3 DNA reads as TGCAGCGTTGAAGGGGCTTCGAACACTGAAGCTTTCTTT.

The J gene is TRBJ1-2, the V gene TRBV10-3; 10 nucleotides align to TRBD1. V lost 0 bases to trimming and J lost 5 bases; unmatched junction nucleotides: 3. The CDR3 covers 15 residues. CDR1 and CDR2 (germline): ENHRY, SYGVKD. CDR3 DNA: TGTGCCATCAGTGAGTCACGGGACAGGGGTTATGGCTACACCTTC. Protein: CAISESRDRGYGYTF.

This clonotype has ten or more counts. The V and J genes are TRBV7-6 and TRBJ1-1; D remains ambiguous. This CDR3 is 17 amino acids long. Germline CDR1 SGHVS, CDR2 FNYEAQ. V lost 1 base, J lost 2 bases, and 17 bases lay in between. CDR3 loop: CASSLVNPRVSNTEAFF. CDR3 nucleotides: TGTGCCAGCAGCTTAGTAAACCCCCGGGTCTCTAACACTGAAGCTTTCTTT.

This clonotype showed up many times. One end of the junction fails to match germline, which may point to a read error. V and J are TRBV4-1 and TRBJ1-4; D remains unclear. The CDR3 covers 8 residues. Germline V gene lookup returns CDR1 MGHRA and CDR2 YSYEKL. CDR3 DNA: TGCGCCAGCAGCCAAGGGATCTTT. Translation: CASSQGIF.

The chain employs TRBV29-1 and TRBJ2-7; no definite D call. Germline V gene lookup returns CDR1 SQVTM and CDR2 ANQGSEA. V lost 0 bases to trimming and J lost 0 bases, with 9 bases between them. The CDR3 length is 14 residues. The CDR3 loop reads CSVEDRVSSYEQYF. CDR3 nucleotides: TGCAGCGTTGAAGATAGGGTCAGCTCCTACGAGCAGTACTTC.

This clonotype was seen many times. The rearrangement joins TRBV7-3 to TRBJ2-1; weak D call: TRBD1 (5 bases). The V and J ends lost 2 bases and 7 bases respectively, with 15 bases between them. CDR1 is SGHTA, CDR2 FQGTGA, per germline. CDR3 length: 15 residues. The CDR3 bases are TGTGCCAGCAGCTTATATCAGGGATCAGGGAATGAGCAGTTCTTC. This encodes CASSLYQGSGNEQFF.

This clonotype showed up many times. The chain employs TRBV6-1 and TRBJ1-1; 8 bases agree with TRBD1. Trimming cost V 6 bases and J 6 bases; bases outside gene matches: 9. The CDR3 runs 14 residues. Germline V gene data show CDR1 as MNHNS and CDR2 as SASEGT. The CDR3 here is CASRKTGARSEAFF. The CDR3 nucleotides read TGTGCCAGCAGGAAGACAGGGGCGAGATCTGAAGCTTTCTTT.

This clonotype was counted ten times or more. The chain uses TRBV6-5 and TRBJ2-7; D is ambiguous. V was cut by 0 bases and J by 1 base, with 7 bases left in between. Germline lookup yields CDR1 MNHEY and CDR2 SVGAGI. The CDR3 is 14 residues long. In nucleotides, the CDR3 is TGTGCCAGCAGTTACTCGACCAGTTCCTACGAGCAGTACTTC. Its protein product is CASSYSTSSYEQYF.

The chain couples TRBV7-9 to TRBJ1-2; the match to TRBD1 covers 7 bases. The CDR3 is made up of 15 amino acids. The J segment lost 1 base and the V segment lost 0 bases, leaving 2 bases of the junction unmatched. Looked up from germline, CDR1 is SEHNR and CDR2 is FQNEAQ (reference sequence). The CDR3 protein is CASSLATGSNYGYTF. For the CDR3, the DNA is TGTGCCAGCAGCTTAGCGACAGGGAGTAACTATGGCTACACCTTC.

This clonotype was counted many times. The rearrangement uses TRBV7-9 and TRBJ1-1; 8 bases are a match to TRBD1. The CDR3 is 14 residues long. J was trimmed by 4 bases and V by 4 bases; bases with no gene match: 5. CDR1 is SEHNR and CDR2 is FQNEAQ in the germline V gene (reference sequence). The CDR3: CASSSPDRVTEAFF. The CDR3 region has the DNA TGTGCCAGCAGCTCACCGGACAGGGTCACTGAAGCTTTCTTT.

This clonotype was seen at least ten times. The rearrangement joins TRBV5-1 to TRBJ1-6; 9 bases match TRBD1. The CDR3 extends over 15 amino acids. Germline V gene lookup returns CDR1 SGHRS and CDR2 YFSETQ. With V trimmed by 4 bases and J by 8 bases, 7 bases remained unmatched. The CDR3 loop reads CASSTQGARDSPLHF. CDR3 sequence (DNA): TGCGCCAGCAGCACACAGGGGGCGCGTGATTCACCCCTCCACTTT.

There are many counts of this clonotype. The chain has TRBV7-6 and TRBJ1-3; D remains unclear. CDR1 is SGHVS and CDR2 is FNYEAQ in the germline V gene. Trimming removed 4 bases at V and 4 bases at J, with 17 bases between. The CDR3 covers 16 residues. This CDR3 is CASSSFHAVEGNTIYF. CDR3 bases: TGTGCCAGCAGCTCGTTTCACGCGGTGGAAGGAAACACCATATATTTT.

The chain has TRBV5-4 and TRBJ1-1; D is perhaps TRBD1 (6 bases). The CDR3 has 15 amino acids. Germline V gene sequence: CDR1 SGHNT, CDR2 YYREEE (reference sequence). Trimming took 0 bases from V and 1 from J, leaving 10 bases between them. In DNA form, the CDR3 reads TGTGCCAGCAGCTTGGGAACAGGGTGGAACACTGAAGCTTTCTTT. It codes for CASSLGTGWNTEAFF.

About this clonotype: A read error may explain this, as a much larger clone is one base away. The chain has TRBV19 and TRBJ2-1, with 9 bases lining up with TRBD2. The CDR3 loop spans 15 amino acids. The ends lost 2 bases at V and 3 bases at J; junction bases unmatched: 2. From germline, CDR1 is LNHDA and CDR2 SQIVND (reference sequence). CDR3 residues: CASSITSGCYNEQFF. The DNA of the CDR3 is TGTGCCAGTAGTATAACTAGCGGGTGCTACAATGAGCAGTTCTTC.

This clonotype was seen a handful of times. The rearrangement uses TRBV25-1 and TRBJ1-2; D is undetermined. V lost 2 bases and J lost 6, with 10 bases in between. Germline CDR1 and CDR2: MGHDK and SYGVNS. CDR3 length: 13 amino acids. The CDR3 sequence is CASSEPWTDGYTF. CDR3 nucleotide sequence: TGTGCCAGCAGTGAACCGTGGACGGATGGCTACACCTTC.

The rearrangement uses TRBV11-1 and TRBJ2-1; the D gene is possibly TRBD1 (5 bases). The V gene's germline CDR1 is SGHAT and CDR2 FQDESV (reference sequence). There are 13 residues in the CDR3. V lost 1 base and J lost 9, with 10 bases in between. In DNA form, the CDR3 reads TGTGCCAGCAGCTTAGGGACATCACGTGAGCAGTTCTTC. The encoded protein is CASSLGTSREQFF.

The V call is TRBV19, the J call TRBJ1-5; a possible D gene is TRBD1 (6 bases). The CDR3 runs to 14 residues. Looked up from germline, CDR1 is LNHDA and CDR2 is SQIVND (reference sequence). V lost 7 bases to trimming and J lost 4 bases, with 14 bases between them. The CDR3 region is CASTPEGGNQPQHF. For the CDR3, the DNA is TGTGCCAGTACCCCGGAGGGGGGAAATCAGCCCCAGCATTTT.

In its sample, this clonotype was seen a few times. This chain joins TRBV20-1 and TRBJ2-1; TRBD2 aligns across 14 bases. Germline V gene data show CDR1 as DFQATT and CDR2 as SNEGSKA (reference sequence). V was clipped by 4 bases and J by 6 bases; unmatched bases: 8. The CDR3 is 16 residues long. CDR3 in DNA: TGCAGTGCTACCCAGACTAGCGGGGGGGTGCCCAATGAGCAGTTCTTC. Residues: CSATQTSGGVPNEQFF.

This clonotype was found many times. The rearrangement links TRBV7-2 to TRBJ2-2; D uncertain. Germline-derived CDR1 and CDR2 are SGHTA and FQGNSA. The CDR3 has 14 residues. The ends were cut back, 1 base at V and 4 bases at J, with 7 bases in the middle. CDR3 nucleotide sequence: TGTGCCAGCAGCTTAGGAGAGCGCACCGGGGAGCTGTTTTTT. Translation: CASSLGERTGELFF.

This clonotype was counted only a few times. The rearrangement uses TRBV28 and TRBJ2-3; TRBD2 matches 13 bases. Unmatched junction bases numbered 2, after V lost 3 bases and J lost 5 bases. Germline CDR1 and CDR2: MDHEN and SYDVKM. This CDR3 spans 15 amino acids. The CDR3 protein is CASSFRTSGRDTQYF. The CDR3 DNA reads as TGTGCCAGCAGTTTCCGGACTAGCGGGAGAGATACGCAGTATTTT. The complete variable domain, with remaining parts taken from reference TRBV28 and TRBJ2-3, reads DVKVTQSSRYLVKRTGEKVFLECVQDMDHENMFWYRQDPGLGLRLIYFSYDVKMKEKGDIPEGYSVSREKKERFSLILESASTNQTSMYLCASSFRTSGRDTQYFGPGTRLTVL.

This chain links TRBV2 with TRBJ2-1; D unresolved. Trimming pared 8 bases from V and 8 bases from J, leaving 4 bases between. The CDR3 has 9 amino acids. CDR1 and CDR2 from the germline V gene are SNHLY and FYNNEI. The chain's CDR3 is CASRDEQFF. CDR3 in DNA: TGTGCCAGCCGAGATGAGCAGTTCTTC.

This clonotype was seen repeatedly, ten times or more. This chain connects TRBV4-1 to TRBJ2-3; D ambiguous. This CDR3 is built from 15 residues. The V gene lost 5 bases and the J gene lost 4 bases, with 16 bases spanning the gap. Germline assignment: CDR1 MGHRA and CDR2 YSYEKL. As DNA, the CDR3 is TGCGCCAGCAGCGAGGAATCTTGGGCCGCAGATACGCAGTATTTT. Translation: CASSEESWAADTQYF.

V and J are TRBV10-3 and TRBJ1-1; D uncertain. With 0 bases removed from V and 0 bases from J, the gap between germline ends came to 11 bases. Germline V lookup: CDR1 ENHRY, CDR2 SYGVKD. This CDR3 has 16 amino acids. The CDR3 loop reads CAISESISLMNTEAFF. The CDR3 coding sequence is TGTGCCATCAGTGAGTCAATTTCCCTCATGAACACTGAAGCTTTCTTT.

This clonotype occurred a few times. This chain links TRBV5-1 with TRBJ1-1; a weak D match, TRBD1 (6 bases). Deletions cut 4 bases from V and 2 bases from J, with 15 bases between. The CDR3 covers 15 residues. CDR1 SGHRS and CDR2 YFSETQ come from the germline V gene. This CDR3 is CASSPLDSLNTEAFF. The CDR3 DNA reads as TGCGCCAGCAGCCCTCTGGACAGCCTTAACACTGAAGCTTTCTTT.

This clonotype was seen repeatedly, ten times or more. V and J are TRBV6-5 and TRBJ2-5; D is uncertain. The V gene lost 1 base and the J gene lost 6 bases, with 3 bases spanning the gap. CDR3 length equals 11 residues. Germline-derived CDR1 and CDR2 are MNHEY and SVGAGI. Here the CDR3 DNA reads TGTGCCAGCAGTTACTTGAAGACCCAGTACTTC. Translated, it gives CASSYLKTQYF.

The chain is built from TRBV7-9 and TRBJ1-4, with D perhaps matching TRBD1 (5 bases). Germline V gene sequence: CDR1 SEHNR, CDR2 FQNEAQ (reference sequence). V was trimmed by 1 base and J by 14 bases, leaving 11 bases between them. The CDR3 totals 12 residues. This CDR3 reads CASSLGGGTLFF. CDR3 DNA: TGTGCCAGCAGCTTAGGGGGTGGGACGCTGTTTTTT.

This clonotype was observed at least ten times. The chain combines TRBV7-3 with TRBJ2-3, with 7 bases matching TRBD1. Germline-derived CDR1 and CDR2 are SGHTA and FQGTGA. The CDR3 runs 16 residues. The V and J ends lost 5 bases and 2 bases, in that order; junction bases with no gene match: 10. CDR3 sequence reads: CASSLDRVPPTDTQYF. In nucleotides, the CDR3 is TGTGCCAGCAGCCTAGACAGGGTCCCTCCCACAGATACGCAGTATTTT.